The 29 T cell receptor beta chains given below trace back to one sample, sequenced in a study of molecular identifiers for immune sequencing clone quantification. MiXCR was run by TCRdb on the PCR reads, yielding one entry per CDR3 protein. The repertoire holds around 460,000 distinct CDR3 sequences, with roughly 26% as singletons. Specimen: naive CD8+ T cells from blood, with Jurkat cell RNA spiked in. The subset here: FACS-sorted CD8+CD4-CCR7+CD45RA+ naive T cells. These receptors were taken from a human donor in good health. Some libraries in this study had Jurkat cell RNA spiked in.

The chain employs TRBV12-3 or TRBV12-4 and TRBJ2-2, with D perhaps matching TRBD2 (6 bases). Trimming shortened V by 6 bases and J by 1 base, and 9 bases separated the two germline ends. The length of the CDR3 is 14 residues. For the CDR3, the DNA is TGTGCCAGCAGCCGGGACTGGAACACCGGGGAGCTGTTTTTT. Its translation is CASSRDWNTGELFF.

J is TRBJ1-1 and V is TRBV5-6; 7 positions match TRBD1. The V segment lost 3 bases and the J segment 4 bases; nucleotides outside the gene matches: 12. Germline values: CDR1 SGHDT, CDR2 YYEEEE. The CDR3 is 16 amino acids. The CDR3 reads CASSSGGWGLSTEAFF. CDR3 coding DNA: TGTGCCAGCAGCTCAGGGGGTTGGGGGCTGAGCACTGAAGCTTTCTTT.

This clonotype was picked up many times. The V and J genes are TRBV28 and TRBJ2-5, with 7 bases fitting TRBD2. The CDR3 is 15 residues long. Germline-derived CDR1 and CDR2 are MDHEN and SYDVKM. Trimming at V came to 4 bases and at J to 3 bases, leaving 8 bases not matched to a gene. CDR3 sequence (DNA): TGTGCCAGCAGTTCGGACGGCGGGGGAAAAGAGACCCAGTACTTC. It yields the protein CASSSDGGGKETQYF. The variable domain in full, completed from reference TRBV28 and TRBJ2-5, reads DVKVTQSSRYLVKRTGEKVFLECVQDMDHENMFWYRQDPGLGLRLIYFSYDVKMKEKGDIPEGYSVSREKKERFSLILESASTNQTSMYLCASSSDGGGKETQYFGPGTRLLVL.

This clonotype was detected many times. V and J are TRBV13 and TRBJ2-2; D is perhaps TRBD2 (5 bases). This CDR3 has 15 residues. Per germline, CDR1 PRHDT and CDR2 FYEKMQ (reference sequence). Deletions cut 1 base from V and 6 bases from J, with 12 bases between. The CDR3 DNA is TGTGCCAGCAGCTTAGAGGGAGAGTCTGCCGGGGAGCTGTTTTTT. Translated: CASSLEGESAGELFF.

This clonotype was seen at least ten times. The rearrangement uses TRBV20-1 and TRBJ2-7; no clear D gene. With 3 bases removed from V and 0 bases from J, the gap between germline ends came to 9 bases. CDR1 and CDR2 (germline): DFQATT, SNEGSKA (reference sequence). CDR3 size: 13 residues. The CDR3 sequence is CSASRAFSYEQYF. The CDR3 DNA is TGCAGTGCTAGTAGGGCATTCTCCTACGAGCAGTACTTC.

To note about this clonotype: A read error may be the cause here, since a much bigger clone is one base away. The genes are TRBV6-6 and TRBJ2-7; D uncertain. This CDR3 is 13 amino acids long. Germline CDR1 and CDR2: MNHNY and SVGAGI (reference sequence). In nucleotides, the CDR3 is TGTGCCAGCAGTTTGTTCAGCTCCTACGAGCGGTACTTC. As protein: CASSLFSSYERYF.

This chain uses TRBV7-6 with TRBJ2-1, with 11 bases matching TRBD1. Per the germline V gene, CDR1 is SGHVS and CDR2 is FNYEAQ. This CDR3 is 16 amino acids long. V lost 3 bases, J lost 4 bases, and 5 bases stayed unmatched. CDR3 DNA: TGTGCCAGCAGCTTTTCCGGGACAGGGGGTTACAATGAGCAGTTCTTC. Translation: CASSFSGTGGYNEQFF.

This clonotype was recorded at least ten times. The V gene is TRBV29-1, the J gene TRBJ2-7; D unresolved. V dropped 0 bases and J dropped 0 bases, with 6 bases sitting between them. Per the germline V gene, CDR1 is SQVTM and CDR2 is ANQGSEA. This CDR3 has 13 amino acids. CDR3 sequence (DNA): TGCAGCGTTGAAGACACCCGCTCCTACGAGCAGTACTTC. Translated, it gives CSVEDTRSYEQYF.

In this sample, this clonotype turned up a few times. This CDR3 is CASSLTAYNEQFF. The CDR3 bases are TGTGCCAGCAGCTTGACAGCTTACAATGAGCAGTTCTTC. The V and J genes are TRBV11-2 and TRBJ2-1; possible D gene TRBD1, 5 bases. Trimming took off 3 bases at V and 4 bases at J, with 7 bases between the two ends. There are 13 residues in the CDR3. Germline loops: CDR1 SGHAT, CDR2 FQNNGV.

Details on this clonotype: The final CDR3 position lacks the conserved phenylalanine or tryptophan, pointing to a likely read error. CDR3 sequence reads: CASSFGARDTQYS. The CDR3 bases are TGTGCCAGCAGCTTCGGGGCCAGGGATACGCAGTATTCT. The V and J genes are TRBV5-4 and TRBJ2-3; D may correspond to TRBD1 or TRBD2 (5 bases each). The CDR3 is made up of 13 amino acids. Per the germline V gene, CDR1 is SGHNT and CDR2 is YYREEE (reference sequence). The V end lost 2 bases, the J end lost 6 bases, and 10 bases lay between the germline ends.

In this sample, this clonotype turned up a few times. This chain uses TRBV27 with TRBJ1-2; a possible D gene is TRBD1 (5 bases). Trimming shortened V by 4 bases and J by 4 bases, and 13 bases separated the two germline ends. CDR3 size: 14 residues. Germline V gives CDR1 MNHEY, CDR2 SMNVEV (reference sequence). CDR3 sequence: CASSSRGLSYGYTF. CDR3 sequence (DNA): TGTGCCAGCAGTTCCCGGGGACTCTCCTATGGCTACACCTTC.

The rearrangement uses TRBV5-6 and TRBJ1-4; D uncertain. This CDR3 is built from 14 residues. In germline, CDR1 is SGHDT, CDR2 YYEEEE. Deletions cut 2 bases from V and 4 bases from J, with 9 bases between. Here the CDR3 DNA reads TGTGCCAGCAGCTTACTGCCCAGTAATGAAAAACTGTTTTTT. Translation gives CASSLLPSNEKLFF.

In its sample, this clonotype was seen many times. This chain joins TRBV7-8 and TRBJ2-1; D uncertain. The V gene's germline CDR1 is SGHVS and CDR2 FQNEAQ. The CDR3 contains 16 residues. The germline V and J ends were trimmed by 0 bases and 3 bases, with 12 bases remaining between them. CDR3 sequence (DNA): TGTGCCAGCAGCTTAGCGCTAGGTTACAGCTACAATGAGCAGTTCTTC. Amino acids: CASSLALGYSYNEQFF.

This clonotype was seen more than once but under ten times. The chain is built from TRBV19 and TRBJ2-7; 8 nucleotides agree with TRBD1. The CDR3 is made up of 15 amino acids. V shed 6 bases, J shed 1 base, and the junction held 8 bases outside the gene matches. CDR1 and CDR2 (germline): LNHDA, SQIVND (reference sequence). The CDR3 DNA reads TGTGCCAGTAGCCCGTGGACAGGGAGGTCCTACGAGCAGTACTTC. Translation: CASSPWTGRSYEQYF.

In regard to this clonotype: The junction departs from germline at one end; a sequencing error may be responsible. The V call is TRBV4-3, the J call TRBJ1-1; D call uncertain. Germline CDR1 reads LGHNA; CDR2 reads YSLEER. This CDR3 spans 13 amino acids. The CDR3 DNA is TGCGCCAGCAGCCACCGGTTGAACACAGAAGCTTACTTT. Residues: CASSHRLNTEAYF.

This CDR3 is CASSLFPGASAETQYF. CDR3 coding DNA: TGTGCCAGCAGTTTATTTCCGGGGGCTTCTGCTGAGACCCAGTACTTC. The V gene is TRBV27, the J gene TRBJ2-5; the D gene could be TRBD1 or TRBD2 (6 bases each). CDR1 and CDR2 (germline): MNHEY, SMNVEV (reference sequence). The V and J ends lost 1 base and 5 bases respectively, with 17 bases between them. The CDR3 consists of 16 residues.

As concerns this clonotype: This may come from a read error, since a much larger clone is one base off. V usage is TRBV5-5 and J usage is TRBJ2-6, with TRBD1 matching over 10 bases. The V gene's germline CDR1 is SGHKS and CDR2 YYEKEE (reference sequence). This CDR3 comprises 17 residues. The CDR3 spells CASSLGQGVSGANVPTF. The CDR3 DNA reads TGTGCCAGCAGCTTAGGACAGGGGGTCTCTGGGGCCAACGTCCCGACTTTC.

This clonotype was seen at least ten times. The chain couples TRBV14 to TRBJ2-7, with D perhaps matching TRBD1 (6 bases). Per the germline V gene, CDR1 is SGHDN and CDR2 is FVKESK. With 4 bases removed from V and 1 base from J, the gap between germline ends came to 11 bases. The CDR3 spans 14 residues. CDR3 in DNA: TGTGCCAGCAGCCTAATCCAGGGGTCCTACGAGCAGTACTTC. Its translation: CASSLIQGSYEQYF.

For this clonotype: One end of the junction fails to match germline, which may point to a read error. The chain is built from TRBV5-6 and TRBJ2-7; 9 bases fit TRBD2. The CDR3 is made up of 14 amino acids. Germline V CDR1 and CDR2: SGHDT, YYEEEE. The CDR3 reads CASSSGSLSYGQYF. DNA of the CDR3: TGTGCCAGCAGTAGCGGGAGTCTTTCCTACGGGCAGTACTTC.

This clonotype came up many times. The genes are TRBV7-9 and TRBJ2-3, with D uncertain. The CDR3 covers 13 residues. Germline lookup yields CDR1 SEHNR and CDR2 FQNEAQ (reference sequence). Between the trimmed V and J ends, which lost 6 bases and 5 bases, there was a span of 12 bases. CDR3 nucleotides: TGTGCCAGCAGTCCACCGATCTTAGATACGCAGTATTTT. Protein: CASSPPILDTQYF.

This clonotype has a handful of counts. This rearrangement joins TRBV11-1 to TRBJ2-3, with 11 bases lining up with TRBD2. Germline loops: CDR1 SGHAT, CDR2 FQDESV (reference sequence). This CDR3 has 16 amino acids. J lost 6 bases, V lost 5 bases, and 10 bases had no gene match. The CDR3 nucleotides read TGTGCCAGCAGCCCCAGACTAGCGGGGTACGATGATACGCAGTATTTT. It encodes CASSPRLAGYDDTQYF.

This clonotype was seen a handful of times. This rearrangement joins TRBV7-9 to TRBJ1-1; D call uncertain. Per germline, CDR1 SEHNR and CDR2 FQNEAQ (reference sequence). The CDR3 runs to 17 residues. V was shortened by 0 bases and J by 1 base, with 15 bases between the two germline ends. This CDR3 reads CASSLALLSEPNTEAFF. For the CDR3, the DNA is TGTGCCAGCAGCTTAGCTTTACTAAGTGAACCGAACACTGAAGCTTTCTTT.

This clonotype was seen only a few times. The J gene is TRBJ2-7, the V gene TRBV9, with D perhaps TRBD2 (7 bases). Trimming removed 0 bases at V and 4 bases at J, with 17 bases between. The CDR3 totals 16 residues. Germline-derived CDR1 and CDR2 are SGDLS and YYNGEE. DNA for the CDR3: TGTGCCAGCAGCGTAGAACGGGGGGCATTACTATACGAGCAGTACTTC. It is translated as CASSVERGALLYEQYF.

Notes on this clonotype: Germline and junction disagree at one end, which may indicate a read error. This chain uses TRBV4-3 with TRBJ1-1; the D is unclear. Germline V gene lookup returns CDR1 LGHNA and CDR2 YSLEER. The CDR3 spans 18 residues. The DNA of the CDR3 is TGCGCCAGCAGCCAAGCCCCAGTGTCTACAGACATGAACACTGAAGCTTTATTT. Translated: CASSQAPVSTDMNTEALF.

In the case of this clonotype: This may be a read error: a much more frequent sequence differs by one nucleotide. This chain connects TRBV29-1 to TRBJ1-4, with no clear D. Germline V gene data show CDR1 as SQVTM and CDR2 as ANQGSEA. The CDR3 runs 14 residues. The V end lost 4 bases, the J end lost 5 bases, and 14 bases lay between the germline ends. The CDR3 loop reads CSVVAADANEKLFF. DNA for the CDR3: TGCAGCGTTGTGGCAGCGGACGCAAATGAAAAACTGTTTTTT.

This clonotype has ten or more counts. This sequence joins TRBV12-3 or TRBV12-4 and TRBJ2-3, with D possibly being TRBD2 (5 bases). The V and J ends lost 7 bases and 0 bases respectively, with 8 bases between them. CDR3 length equals 13 residues. The CDR3 region is CASTAASTDTQYF. DNA for the CDR3: TGTGCCAGCACAGCGGCTAGCACAGATACGCAGTATTTT.

In its sample, this clonotype was seen a few times. An end of the junction does not agree with germline; a read error may underlie this. The chain couples TRBV11-2 to TRBJ2-1, with unresolved D. Germline V lookup: CDR1 SGHAT, CDR2 FQNNGV. The CDR3 runs to 13 residues. The CDR3 bases are TGTGCCAGCGGCTTAGTTACCTACAATGAGCAGTTCTTC. The encoded protein is CASGLVTYNEQFF. Full variable domain (missing parts from reference TRBV11-2 and TRBJ2-1): EAGVAQSPRYKIIEKRQSVAFWCNPISGHATLYWYQQILGQGPKLLIQFQNNGVVDDSQLPKDRFSAERLKGVDSTLKIQPAKLEDSAVYLCASGLVTYNEQFFGPGTRLTVL.

On this clonotype: A junction boundary mismatches the germline segment, possibly from a read error. V is TRBV13 and J is TRBJ2-7; 9 nucleotides agree with TRBD1. The length of the CDR3 is 15 residues. The V gene's germline CDR1 is PRHDT and CDR2 FYEKMQ (reference sequence). This CDR3 reads CASSLVTGGFYELYF. Here the CDR3 DNA reads TGTGCCAGCAGCTTAGTGACAGGGGGTTTCTACGAGCTGTACTTC.

This clonotype appeared many times. This chain connects TRBV4-1 to TRBJ1-1; D call uncertain. Looked up from germline, CDR1 is MGHRA and CDR2 is YSYEKL. This CDR3 is built from 13 residues. Trimming removed 4 bases from V and 3 bases from J, with 9 bases in between. The CDR3 DNA is TGCGCCAGCAGCCCCGGGTTGTACACTGAAGCTTTCTTT. Its translation is CASSPGLYTEAFF.